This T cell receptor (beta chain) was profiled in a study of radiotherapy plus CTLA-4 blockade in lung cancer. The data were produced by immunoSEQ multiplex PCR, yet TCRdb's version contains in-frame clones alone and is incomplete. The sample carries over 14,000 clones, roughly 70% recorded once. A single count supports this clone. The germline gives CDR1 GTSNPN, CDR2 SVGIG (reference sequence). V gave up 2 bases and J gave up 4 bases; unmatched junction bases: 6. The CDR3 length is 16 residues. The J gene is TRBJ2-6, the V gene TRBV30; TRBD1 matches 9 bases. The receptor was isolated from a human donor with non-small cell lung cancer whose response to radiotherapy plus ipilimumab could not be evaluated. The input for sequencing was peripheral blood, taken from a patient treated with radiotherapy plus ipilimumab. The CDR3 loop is CAWSLGQGRGANVLTF. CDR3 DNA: TGTGCCTGGAGTCTGGGACAGGGAAGAGGGGCCAACGTCCTGACTTTC.